Each of the 21 T cell receptor beta chains below was sequenced from the same sample in a study of PD-1 blockade in classical Hodgkin lymphoma. Sequenced by immunoSEQ multiplex PCR; TCRdb stores in-frame clones only, minus some. This table holds about 13,000 clones, about 94% found once. Every patient experienced relapse after autologous stem cell transplantation, and brentuximab vedotin exposure varied. The sequences come from peripheral blood mononuclear cells (PBMCs), collected at baseline. These receptors all come from a human donor with classical Hodgkin lymphoma.

The rearrangement joins TRBV30 to TRBJ1-6, with D unresolved. The V end lost 0 bases, the J end lost 3 bases, and 12 bases lay between the germline ends. The CDR3 runs to 16 residues. Germline lookup yields CDR1 GTSNPN and CDR2 SVGIG (reference sequence). The CDR3 DNA sequence: TGTGCCTGGAGTGTAGACCTAATTCACTATAATTCACCCCTCCACTTT. Its protein is CAWSVDLIHYNSPLHF.

The V call is TRBV21-1, the J call TRBJ2-1; TRBD2, the D gene given by the table, was not confirmed from the DNA. TRBV21-1 is deemed a pseudogene. CDR3 length: 14 amino acids. CDR3 loop: CARLRLASYNEQFF. The DNA of the CDR3 is TGTGCCAGACTCCGACTAGCCTCCTACAATGAGCAGTTCTTC.

This chain uses TRBV19 with TRBJ2-1, with D perhaps TRBD1 or TRBD2 (5 bases each). V lost 5 bases and J lost 9, with 23 bases in between. This CDR3 is 16 amino acids long. The germline V gene has CDR1 LNHDA and CDR2 SQIVND (reference sequence). The CDR3 nucleotides read TGTGCCAGTAGTCCCTTTTTGGGGGAAGAGGCACTTGAGCAGTTCTTC. Residues: CASSPFLGEEALEQFF.

CDR3 residues: CARGQSATGEQYF. CDR3 sequence (DNA): TGTGCCAGGGGACAGTCCGCTACGGGCGAGCAGTACTTC. The rearrangement uses TRBV2 and TRBJ2-7; 7 positions agree with TRBD1. The CDR3 totals 13 residues. V dropped 9 bases and J dropped 6; count of bases not matched to a gene: 11. Germline V lookup: CDR1 SNHLY, CDR2 FYNNEI.

The V gene is TRBV9, the J gene TRBJ2-5; TRBD2 agrees at 8 bases. The ends lost 2 bases at V and 4 bases at J; junction bases unmatched: 4. Per germline, CDR1 SGDLS and CDR2 YYNGEE. CDR3 size: 14 residues. The CDR3 DNA is TGTGCCAGCAGCGTTGGGCTAGCGGGAGAGACCCAGTACTTC. Encoded protein: CASSVGLAGETQYF.

The CDR3 coding sequence is TGTGCCAGCAGCCCCCGGGGAGATAACTATGGCTACACCTTC. It codes for CASSPRGDNYGYTF. The chain employs TRBV4-2 and TRBJ1-2; unclear D gene. V shed 4 bases and J shed 1 base, with 10 bases lying between them. Germline CDR1 LGHNA, CDR2 YNFKEQ. CDR3 length equals 14 residues.

V is TRBV7-9 and J is TRBJ2-5; D uncertain. The CDR3 spans 16 residues. CDR1 is SEHNR, CDR2 FQNEAQ, per germline (reference sequence). V gave up 1 base and J gave up 1 base, with 13 bases separating them. CDR3 nucleotide sequence: TGTGCCAGCAGCTTAGGATCGTCGGGCAGCCAAGAGACCCAGTACTTC. This encodes CASSLGSSGSQETQYF.

The V and J genes are TRBV13 and TRBJ2-5, with D unclear. The V gene's germline CDR1 is PRHDT and CDR2 FYEKMQ (reference sequence). The V end was cut by 4 bases, the J end by 3 bases, with 6 bases between. This CDR3 comprises 12 residues. The CDR3 DNA follows: TGTGCCAGCAGCTGGCTCGAAGAGACCCAGTACTTC. Its translation: CASSWLEETQYF. Based on the CDR3 plus reference TRBV13 and TRBJ2-5, the full variable domain is AAGVIQSPRHLIKEKRETATLKCYPIPRHDTVYWYQQGPGQDPQFLISFYEKMQSDKGSIPDRFSAQQFSDYHSELNMSSLELGDSALYFCASSWLEETQYFGPGTRLLVL.

The chain recombines TRBV7-9 with TRBJ2-3, with TRBD1 identical over 8 bases. The CDR3 spans 14 residues. The ends lost 3 bases at V and 6 bases at J; junction bases unmatched: 5. Germline V gene sequence: CDR1 SEHNR, CDR2 FQNEAQ (reference sequence). CDR3 DNA: TGTGCCAGCAGCTTTACAGGGGGTTTGGATACGCAGTATTTT. Its translation: CASSFTGGLDTQYF. The full variable domain, completed using reference TRBV7-9 and TRBJ2-3, is DTGVSQNPRHKITKRGQNVTFRCDPISEHNRLYWYRQTLGQGPEFLTYFQNEAQLEKSRLLSDRFSAERPKGSFSTLEIQRTEQGDSAMYLCASSFTGGLDTQYFGPGTRLTVL.

This rearrangement joins TRBV11-2 to TRBJ2-7; D might be TRBD2 (5 bases). Trimming removed 5 bases at V and 0 bases at J, with 14 bases between. This CDR3 has 15 residues. Germline V gene lookup returns CDR1 SGHAT and CDR2 FQNNGV. The CDR3 DNA reads TGTGCCAGCAGCCAAATTCCGGGGTCCTCCTACGAGCAGTACTTC. As protein: CASSQIPGSSYEQYF.

The rearrangement links TRBV10-3 to TRBJ2-7, with TRBD1 matching over 10 bases. Germline V gene data show CDR1 as ENHRY and CDR2 as SYGVKD. This CDR3 spans 14 amino acids. The V and J ends lost 4 bases and 5 bases, in that order; junction bases with no gene match: 5. For the CDR3, the DNA is TGTGCCATCAGTGGCCGGGACAGGGGCGACGAGCAGTACTTC. This sequence encodes CAISGRDRGDEQYF.

The chain joins TRBV5-1 to TRBJ1-2, with D unclear. The CDR3 consists of 14 residues. Trimming pared 0 bases from V and 3 bases from J, leaving 9 bases between. CDR1 is SGHRS, CDR2 YFSETQ, per germline. This CDR3 reads CASSLEVADYGYTF. The CDR3 DNA sequence: TGCGCCAGCAGCTTGGAAGTCGCCGACTATGGCTACACCTTC.

The gene calls are TRBV6-5 and TRBJ1-3; D gene unclear. CDR1 is MNHEY and CDR2 is SVGAGI in the germline V gene. This CDR3 comprises 15 residues. V was clipped by 6 bases and J by 0 bases, with 12 bases between them. CDR3 nucleotide sequence: TGTGCCAGCAGAGCGGACGTAGGCTCTGGAAACACCATATATTTT. Translated, it gives CASRADVGSGNTIYF.

The V gene is TRBV21-1, the J gene TRBJ2-1. TRBV21-1 corresponds to a pseudogene. The CDR3 has 12 residues. CDR3 loop: CARRQIYNEQFF. The CDR3 DNA reads as TGTGCCAGACGCCAAATCTACAATGAGCAGTTCTTC.

This chain uses TRBV29-1 with TRBJ2-7, with TRBD1 as a possible D gene (6 bases). Germline CDR1 and CDR2: SQVTM and ANQGSEA. The CDR3 totals 14 residues. V was shortened by 4 bases and J by 7 bases, with 20 bases between the two germline ends. CDR3 region: CSVVQGTSLQEQYF. CDR3 nucleotide sequence: TGCAGCGTTGTACAGGGCACCTCTCTACAGGAGCAGTACTTC.

This chain joins TRBV9 and TRBJ2-2; 8 nucleotides align to TRBD2. This CDR3 spans 15 amino acids. Trimming at V came to 0 bases and at J to 6 bases, leaving 4 bases not matched to a gene. The germline V gene encodes CDR1 SGDLS and CDR2 YYNGEE. The CDR3 region is CASSVEDGRAGELFF. CDR3 sequence (DNA): TGTGCCAGCAGCGTAGAGGACGGGAGGGCCGGGGAGCTGTTTTTT.

V gene TRBV11-2 combines with J gene TRBJ2-5; TRBD2 agrees at 11 bases. CDR3 length equals 17 residues. The J segment lost 5 bases and the V segment lost 0 bases, leaving 8 bases of the junction unmatched. CDR1 is SGHAT and CDR2 is FQNNGV in the germline V gene. The CDR3 nucleotides read TGTGCCAGCAGCTTAGATTGGACTAGCGGGTCCGGGGAGACCCAGTACTTC. This gives the protein CASSLDWTSGSGETQYF.

V is TRBV14 and J is TRBJ2-5; D unclear. With 3 bases removed from V and 0 bases from J, the gap between germline ends came to 11 bases. Germline loops: CDR1 SGHDN, CDR2 FVKESK. The CDR3 has 15 amino acids. The CDR3 bases are TGTGCCAGCAGCCATGTCCGGTTCTACCAAGAGACCCAGTACTTC. It is translated as CASSHVRFYQETQYF.

The J gene is TRBJ2-2, the V gene TRBV2; 11 bases align to TRBD2. The CDR3 has 15 residues. J was trimmed by 1 base and V by 6 bases; bases with no gene match: 1. Germline CDR1 and CDR2: SNHLY and FYNNEI. The CDR3 is CASRGLAVNTGELFF. The CDR3 DNA sequence: TGTGCCAGCAGGGGACTAGCGGTGAACACCGGGGAGCTGTTTTTT.

The rearrangement links TRBV5-1 to TRBJ1-2; 11 bases line up with TRBD1. The CDR3 loop spans 14 amino acids. After removal of 5 bases from V and 5 bases from J, the junction contained 5 bases not matched to a gene. Germline CDR1 is SGHRS and CDR2 is YFSETQ. The CDR3 nucleotides are TGCGCCAGCAGTCGGACAGGGGGCGATTATGGCTACACCTTC. Encoded protein: CASSRTGGDYGYTF.

The chain is built from TRBV6-5 and TRBJ1-1; no clear D. V dropped 4 bases and J dropped 7 bases, with 19 bases sitting between them. This CDR3 contains 15 residues. Germline CDR1 and CDR2: MNHEY and SVGAGI. The CDR3 nucleotides read TGTGCCAGCAGTTCTCTAGAATCGTCGTCGGGTGAAGCTTTCTTT. It encodes CASSSLESSSGEAFF.